This TCR beta chain emerged from a study of blood T cells in healthy people across ages. About the research overall: The capture of about one barcoded beta molecule per two T cells was achieved by template switching. Findings and limits, study-wide: Aged donors had fewer naive CD4+ cells and lower diversity than long-lived donors. It was not possible, with unsorted PBMCs, to conclusively compare naive and antigen-experienced cells.

The study isolated at least 7 million PBMCs from each sample. On this clonotype itself: The antigen is unknown.

Alongside a J-beta primer mix, a sample-barcoded 5' primer served in a second PCR lasting roughly 7 to 11 cycles. Via MiXCR, TCRdb re-called the 5' RACE reads, giving one row per CDR3 protein. The sample has around 1,100,000 distinct CDR3 sequences, roughly two fifths seen once. This CDR3 contains 14 residues. Germline CDR1 and CDR2: KGHDR and SFDVKD. V lost 5 bases to trimming and J lost 4 bases, with 11 bases between them. The V call is TRBV24-1, the J call TRBJ1-5; D is unresolved. The sequence was collected from a man aged 18 to 35 in good health. The specimen was blood. CDR3 in amino acids: CATSVMAGNQPQHF. For the CDR3, the DNA is TGTGCCACCAGTGTTATGGCGGGAAATCAGCCCCAGCATTTT.